This T cell receptor beta chain is drawn from a study of CD8+ T cells in alopecia areata. Overall study results and limits: Researchers report lesional scalp, most notably alopecia totalis/universalis, outstripped normal scalp in clonality. Scalp repertoires also include resident alphabeta T cells from normal skin.

The CDR3 is made up of 16 amino acids. The germline V gene encodes CDR1 MNHEY and CDR2 SVGAGI. The V gene end was trimmed by 2 bases and the J gene end by 4 bases; junction bases not matched to a gene: 7. On this clone itself: The antigen remains unidentified.

In each case, RNA was isolated and then reverse transcribed into cDNA as the sequencing template. Sequenced by immunoSEQ multiplex PCR; TCRdb stores in-frame clones only, minus some. This table has roughly 25,000 clones, around 50% appearing once. CD4+ and CD8+ T cells were sorted from PBMCs stained for CD3, CD4 and CD8. The source of this sequence is a human donor with alopecia areata. Sequenced sample: NKG2D-high CD8+ T cells sorted from blood. The chain is built from TRBV6-5 and TRBJ2-1; the match to TRBD1 covers 8 bases. CDR3 residues: CASSYGTGGPYNEQFF. DNA for the CDR3: TGTGCCAGCAGTTACGGGACAGGAGGGCCTTACAATGAGCAGTTCTTC.